Given below is one T cell receptor (beta chain) in context. This sample is drawn from a study of blood T cell repertoires in COVID-19. Membership in each cohort depended on participant-reported clinical history. A case of COVID-19 had been met by exposed participants within 2 weeks before study entry. CDR1 and CDR2 from the germline V gene are LNHDA and SQIVND (reference sequence). The CDR3 is 14 residues long. The V gene end was trimmed by 6 bases and the J gene end by 0 bases; junction bases not matched to a gene: 4. Using immunoSEQ multiplex PCR, the repertoire was profiled, and TCRdb retains in-frame clones only, with some absent. The sample consists of 320,000 or so clones, 85% of them appearing once.

The V and J genes are TRBV19 and TRBJ2-7, with 8 bases aligning to TRBD1. The sequence was obtained from a woman under 40 who had been exposed to COVID-19. The specimen was PBMCs or T cells enriched from blood (not recorded which). The CDR3 DNA sequence: TGTGCCAGTAGGTCCGACAGGGGCTCCTACGAGCAGTACTTC. This codes for CASRSDRGSYEQYF.